The sequence of this T cell receptor (beta chain) was determined in a study of blood T cell repertoires in COVID-19. On the study more broadly: Italy, Spain and the United States were the sources of the convalescent and acute COVID-19 samples.

In the authors' workflow: Amplified reference gene primers provided the basis for estimating nucleated cell counts. Sequencing used immunoSEQ multiplex PCR; TCRdb keeps in-frame clones, though not all of them. V and J calls and clone size are as listed in that table; D and trimming were resolved from the DNA. Here the sample spans hundreds of thousands of clones, roughly 80% being singletons. The CDR3 loop spans 15 amino acids. Germline CDR1 SGDLS, CDR2 YYNGEE. Trimming pared 4 bases from V and 1 base from J, leaving 12 bases between. Source material: peripheral blood. This chain links TRBV9 with TRBJ1-3, with a tentative D call TRBD1 (5 bases). The receptor was derived from a woman aged 65 to 85 with acute or convalescent COVID-19. The DNA for the CDR3 is TGTGCCAGCAGCCCCCATGGGGCATCTGGAAACACCATATATTTT. This gives the protein CASSPHGASGNTIYF.